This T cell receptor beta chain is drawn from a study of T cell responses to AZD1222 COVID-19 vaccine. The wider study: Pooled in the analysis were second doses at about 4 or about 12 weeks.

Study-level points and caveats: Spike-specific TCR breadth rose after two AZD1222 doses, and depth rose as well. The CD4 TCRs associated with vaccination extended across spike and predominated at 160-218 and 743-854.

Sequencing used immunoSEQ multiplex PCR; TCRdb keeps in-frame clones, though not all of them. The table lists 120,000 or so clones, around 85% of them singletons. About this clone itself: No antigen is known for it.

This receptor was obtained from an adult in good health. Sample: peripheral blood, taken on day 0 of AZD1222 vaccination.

CDR3 residues: CASSPTWTGTLHF. Here the CDR3 DNA reads TGTGCCAGCAGCCCAACCTGGACAGGCACCCTCCACTTT. This chain connects TRBV6-5 to TRBJ1-6; 7 bases line up with TRBD1. This CDR3 region has 13 residues. Germline V gene sequence: CDR1 MNHEY, CDR2 SVGAGI. The J segment lost 14 bases and the V segment lost 6 bases, leaving 10 bases of the junction unmatched.